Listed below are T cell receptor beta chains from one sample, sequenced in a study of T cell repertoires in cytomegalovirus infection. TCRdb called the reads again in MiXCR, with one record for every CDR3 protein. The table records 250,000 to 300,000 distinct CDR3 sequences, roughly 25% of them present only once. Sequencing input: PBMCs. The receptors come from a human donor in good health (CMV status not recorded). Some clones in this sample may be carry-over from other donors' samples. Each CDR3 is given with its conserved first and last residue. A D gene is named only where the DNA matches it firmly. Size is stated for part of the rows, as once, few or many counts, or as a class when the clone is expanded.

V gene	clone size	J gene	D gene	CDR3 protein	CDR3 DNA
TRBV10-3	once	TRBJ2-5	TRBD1	CAISDYRGQETQYF	TGTGCCATCAGTGACTACAGGGGGCAGGAGACCCAGTACTTC
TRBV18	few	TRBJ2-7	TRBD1	CASSPKQGASYEQYF	TGTGCCAGCTCACCAAAGCAGGGGGCCAGCTACGAGCAGTACTTC
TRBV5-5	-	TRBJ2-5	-	CASSRDGGLETQYF	TGTGCCAGCAGCCGGGACGGGGGGCTTGAGACCCAGTACTTC
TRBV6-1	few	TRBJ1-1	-	CATRPGDTEAFF	TGTGCCACCCGCCCAGGGGACACTGAAGCTTTCTTT
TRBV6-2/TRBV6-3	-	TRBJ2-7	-	CASSYESYEQYF	TGTGCCAGCAGTTACGAGTCCTACGAGCAGTACTTC
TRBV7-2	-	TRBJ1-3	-	CASSPAPGLWGNTIYF	TGTGCCAGCAGCCCCGCCCCGGGGCTTTGGGGAAACACCATATATTTT
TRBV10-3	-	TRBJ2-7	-	CAIGGTYEQYF	TGTGCCATCGGGGGGACCTACGAGCAGTACTTC
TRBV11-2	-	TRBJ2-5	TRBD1	CASSLDLTGGAETQYF	TGTGCCAGCAGCTTAGATTTGACAGGGGGCGCGGAGACCCAGTACTTC
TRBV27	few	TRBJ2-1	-	CASSFRTGNEQFF	TGTGCCAGCAGTTTCAGGACGGGCAATGAGCAGTTCTTC
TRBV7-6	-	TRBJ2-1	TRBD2	CASSQGREANEQFF	TGTGCCAGCTCCCAAGGGCGGGAGGCCAATGAGCAGTTCTTC
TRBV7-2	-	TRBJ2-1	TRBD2	CASSLAYPGWAGGRANEQFF	TGTGCCAGCAGCTTAGCTTACCCAGGGTGGGCGGGAGGGCGGGCCAATGAGCAGTTCTTC
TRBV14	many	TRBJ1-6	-	CASSQSLGGIYNSPLHF	TGTGCCAGCAGCCAAAGTCTAGGAGGAATCTATAATTCACCCCTCCACTTT
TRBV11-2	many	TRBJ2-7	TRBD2	CASKRGGATGSYEQYF	TGTGCCAGCAAACGGGGGGGCGCAACGGGCTCCTACGAGCAGTACTTC
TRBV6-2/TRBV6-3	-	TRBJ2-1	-	CASSQSPLAFSYNEQFF	TGTGCCAGCAGCCAGTCCCCTCTAGCGTTCTCCTACAATGAGCAGTTCTTC
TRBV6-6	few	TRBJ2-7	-	CASSLRGIWYEQYF	TGTGCCAGCAGTTTGAGGGGGATTTGGTACGAGCAGTACTTC
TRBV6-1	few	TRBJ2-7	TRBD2	CASSYGPPAGGLTYEQYF	TGTGCCAGCAGTTACGGCCCCCCGGCGGGGGGGCTTACCTACGAGCAGTACTTC
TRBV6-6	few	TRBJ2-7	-	CASTVTSGSYEQYF	TGTGCCAGCACCGTTACGTCGGGGTCCTACGAGCAGTACTTC
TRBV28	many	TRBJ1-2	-	CASSLFDANGYTF	TGTGCCAGCAGTTTGTTTGACGCGAATGGCTACACCTTC
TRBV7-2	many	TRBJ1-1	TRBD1	CASSPDRVRENTEAFF	TGTGCCAGCAGCCCGGACAGGGTACGGGAGAACACTGAAGCTTTCTTT
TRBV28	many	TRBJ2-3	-	CASRWGTGADTQYF	TGTGCCAGCAGATGGGGTACTGGCGCAGATACGCAGTATTTT
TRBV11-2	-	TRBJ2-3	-	CASSSGLGGADTQYF	TGTGCCAGCAGCTCCGGGTTAGGAGGGGCAGATACGCAGTATTTT
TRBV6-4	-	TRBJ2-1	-	CASSAAMGGPDEQFF	TGTGCCAGCAGTGCCGCCATGGGGGGGCCGGATGAGCAGTTCTTC
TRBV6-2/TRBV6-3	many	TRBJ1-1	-	CASSYTSTQGLNTEAFF	TGTGCCAGCAGTTACACGTCGACGCAGGGCCTGAACACTGAAGCTTTCTTT
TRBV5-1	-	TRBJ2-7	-	CASTRNAGVSDYEQYF	TGCGCCAGCACCCGAAATGCCGGGGTATCGGACTACGAGCAGTACTTC
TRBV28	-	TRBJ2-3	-	CASSLMGDTQCF	TGTGCCAGCAGTTTAATGGGTGATACGCAGTGTTTT
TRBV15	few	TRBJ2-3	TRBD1	CATSRVRGQGRADTQYF	TGTGCCACCAGCAGAGTGCGAGGACAGGGTAGGGCAGATACGCAGTATTTT
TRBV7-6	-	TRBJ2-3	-	CASSLGLGSSTDTQYF	TGTGCCAGCAGCTTAGGATTGGGCTCCAGCACAGATACGCAGTATTTT
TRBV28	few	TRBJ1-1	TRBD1	CASSPHRGGTEAFF	TGTGCCAGCAGTCCCCACAGGGGAGGGACTGAAGCTTTCTTT
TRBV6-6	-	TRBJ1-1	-	CASSYKAEAFF	TGTGCCAGCAGTTATAAGGCTGAAGCTTTCTTT
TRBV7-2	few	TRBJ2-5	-	CASSLGFLTAQETQYF	TGTGCCAGCAGCTTAGGGTTTCTGACAGCACAAGAGACCCAGTACTTC
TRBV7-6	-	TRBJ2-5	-	CASSTAWAETQYF	TGTGCCAGCAGCACCGCTTGGGCTGAGACCCAGTACTTC
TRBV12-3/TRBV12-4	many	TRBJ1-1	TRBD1	CASRGQVSTEAFF	TGTGCCAGCAGGGGACAGGTCTCCACTGAAGCTTTCTTT
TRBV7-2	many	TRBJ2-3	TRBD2	CASSFTSATDTQYF	TGTGCCAGCAGTTTTACTAGCGCCACAGATACGCAGTATTTT
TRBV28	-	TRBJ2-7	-	CASSTPGGAAYEQYF	TGTGCCAGCAGCACCCCAGGGGGGGCAGCATACGAGCAGTACTTC
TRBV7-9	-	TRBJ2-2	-	CASSFRTGTGELFF	TGTGCCAGCAGTTTCCGGACTGGGACCGGGGAGCTGTTTTTT
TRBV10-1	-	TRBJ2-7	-	CASAEGEQNPINYEQYF	TGCGCCAGCGCCGAAGGAGAACAAAATCCCATAAACTACGAGCAGTACTTC
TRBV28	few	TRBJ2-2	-	CASSLIPGELFF	TGTGCCAGCAGTTTAATCCCCGGGGAGCTGTTTTTT
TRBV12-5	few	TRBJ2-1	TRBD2	CASGSDFQLAGGGVDEQFF	TGTGCTAGTGGTTCTGATTTTCAACTAGCGGGGGGGGGTGTAGATGAGCAGTTCTTC
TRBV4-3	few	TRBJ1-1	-	CASSQVVGAEAFF	TGCGCCAGCAGCCAAGTAGTGGGTGCTGAAGCTTTCTTT
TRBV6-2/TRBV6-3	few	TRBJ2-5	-	CASRNRDRETQYF	TGTGCCAGCAGGAACAGGGATCGGGAGACCCAGTACTTC
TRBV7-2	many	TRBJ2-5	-	CASSFQGQTQYF	TGTGCCAGCAGCTTCCAGGGACAGACCCAGTACTTC
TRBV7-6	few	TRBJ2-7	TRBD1	CASSSTGTGGYEQYF	TGTGCCAGCAGCTCAACCGGGACAGGGGGCTACGAGCAGTACTTC